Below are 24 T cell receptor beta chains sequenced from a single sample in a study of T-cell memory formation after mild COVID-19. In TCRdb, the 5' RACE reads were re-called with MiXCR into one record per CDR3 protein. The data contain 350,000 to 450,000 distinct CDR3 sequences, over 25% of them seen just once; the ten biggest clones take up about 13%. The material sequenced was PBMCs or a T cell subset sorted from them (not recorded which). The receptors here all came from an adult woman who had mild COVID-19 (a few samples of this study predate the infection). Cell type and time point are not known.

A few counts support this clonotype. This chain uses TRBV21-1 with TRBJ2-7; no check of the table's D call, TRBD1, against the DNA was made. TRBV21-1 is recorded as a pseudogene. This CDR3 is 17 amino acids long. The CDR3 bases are TGTGCCAGCAGCACCCCCCGTCCGGGACAGGGGGTAGACGAGCAGTACTTC. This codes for CASSTPRPGQGVDEQYF.

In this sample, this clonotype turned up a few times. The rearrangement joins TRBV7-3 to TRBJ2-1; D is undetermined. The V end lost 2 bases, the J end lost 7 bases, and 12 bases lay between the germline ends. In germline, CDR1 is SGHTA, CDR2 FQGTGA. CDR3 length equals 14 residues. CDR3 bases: TGTGCCAGCAGCTTATTCGGTGCCGAAAATGAGCAGTTCTTC. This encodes CASSLFGAENEQFF.

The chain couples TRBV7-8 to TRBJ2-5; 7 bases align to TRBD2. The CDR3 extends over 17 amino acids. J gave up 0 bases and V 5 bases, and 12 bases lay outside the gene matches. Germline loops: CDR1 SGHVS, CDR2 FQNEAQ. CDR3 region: CASSPTPSGLYQETQYF. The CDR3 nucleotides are TGTGCCAGCAGCCCTACGCCTAGCGGACTGTACCAAGAGACCCAGTACTTC.

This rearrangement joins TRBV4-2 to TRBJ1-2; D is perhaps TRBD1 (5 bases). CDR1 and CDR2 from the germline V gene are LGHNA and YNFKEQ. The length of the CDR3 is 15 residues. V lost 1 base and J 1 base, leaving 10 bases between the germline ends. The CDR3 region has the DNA TGTGCCAGCAGCCAAGCGAAGGGGCTTAACTATGGCTACACCTTC. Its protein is CASSQAKGLNYGYTF.

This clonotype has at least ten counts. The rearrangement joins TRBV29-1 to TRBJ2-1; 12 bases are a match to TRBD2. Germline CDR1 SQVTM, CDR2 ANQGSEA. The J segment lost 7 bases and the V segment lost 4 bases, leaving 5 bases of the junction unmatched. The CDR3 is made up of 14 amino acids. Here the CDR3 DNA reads TGCAGCGTTGTGTGGCTAGCGGGAGGGAATGAGCAGTTCTTC. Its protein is CSVVWLAGGNEQFF.

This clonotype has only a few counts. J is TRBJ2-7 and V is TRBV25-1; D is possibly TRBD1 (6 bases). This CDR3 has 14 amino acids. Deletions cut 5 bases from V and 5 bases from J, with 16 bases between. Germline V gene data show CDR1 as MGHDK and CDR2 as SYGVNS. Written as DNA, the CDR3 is TGTGCCAGCAGTCTTGCATCCAACAGGGACGAGCAGTACTTC. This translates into CASSLASNRDEQYF.

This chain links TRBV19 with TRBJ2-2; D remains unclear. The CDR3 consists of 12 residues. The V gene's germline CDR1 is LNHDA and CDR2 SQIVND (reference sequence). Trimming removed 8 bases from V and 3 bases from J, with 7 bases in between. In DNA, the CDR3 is TGTGCCAGTGGAGTTGACACCGGGGAGCTGTTTTTT. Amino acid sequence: CASGVDTGELFF.

The DNA of the CDR3 is TGTGCCAGCAGCTTAGAGTACAGGGGCACAGATACGCAGTATTTT. This codes for CASSLEYRGTDTQYF. The chain joins TRBV11-2 to TRBJ2-3; the D gene is possibly TRBD1 (6 bases). Trimming left V 0 bases short and J 1 base short, with 8 bases between. Germline V gene sequence: CDR1 SGHAT, CDR2 FQNNGV. The CDR3 runs 15 residues.

CDR3 sequence reads: CSVAPGRENTEAFF. CDR3 coding DNA: TGCAGCGTTGCCCCGGGACGGGAGAACACTGAAGCTTTCTTT. This chain uses TRBV29-1 with TRBJ1-1; perhaps TRBD1 as D (5 bases). Germline values: CDR1 SQVTM, CDR2 ANQGSEA. The CDR3 spans 14 residues. The germline V and J ends were trimmed by 4 bases and 1 base, with 13 bases remaining between them.

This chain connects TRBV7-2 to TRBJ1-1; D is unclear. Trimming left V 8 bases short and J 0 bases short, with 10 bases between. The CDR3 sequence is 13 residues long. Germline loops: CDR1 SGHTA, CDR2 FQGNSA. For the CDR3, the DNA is TGTGCCAGCTCCCGGAGGGTGAACACTGAAGCTTTCTTT. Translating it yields CASSRRVNTEAFF.

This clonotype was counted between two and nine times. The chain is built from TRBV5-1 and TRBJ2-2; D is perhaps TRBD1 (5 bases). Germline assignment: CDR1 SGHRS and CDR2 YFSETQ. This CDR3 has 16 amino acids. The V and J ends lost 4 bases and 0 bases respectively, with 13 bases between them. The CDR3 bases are TGCGCCAGCAGCCCCAGACAGACATCGAACACCGGGGAGCTGTTTTTT. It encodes CASSPRQTSNTGELFF.

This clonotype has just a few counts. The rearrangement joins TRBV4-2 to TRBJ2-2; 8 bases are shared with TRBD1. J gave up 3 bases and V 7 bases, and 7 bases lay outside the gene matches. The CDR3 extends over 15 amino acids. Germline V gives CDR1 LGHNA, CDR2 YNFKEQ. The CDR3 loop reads CASNPTGVDTGELFF. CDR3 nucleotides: TGTGCCAGCAACCCGACAGGGGTCGACACCGGGGAGCTGTTTTTT.

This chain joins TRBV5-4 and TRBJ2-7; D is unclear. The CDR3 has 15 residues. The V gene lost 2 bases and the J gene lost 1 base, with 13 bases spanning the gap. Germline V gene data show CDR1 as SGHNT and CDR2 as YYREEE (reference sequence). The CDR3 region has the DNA TGTGCCAGCAGCTTTGGCGCTCAAGATTCCTACGAGCAGTACTTC. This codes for CASSFGAQDSYEQYF.

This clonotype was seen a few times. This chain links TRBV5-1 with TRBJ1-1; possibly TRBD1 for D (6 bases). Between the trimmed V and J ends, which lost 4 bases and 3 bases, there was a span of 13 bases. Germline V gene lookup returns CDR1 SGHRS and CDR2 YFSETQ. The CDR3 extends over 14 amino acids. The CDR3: CASSPRQVDTEAFF. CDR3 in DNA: TGCGCCAGCAGCCCCCGACAGGTCGACACTGAAGCTTTCTTT.

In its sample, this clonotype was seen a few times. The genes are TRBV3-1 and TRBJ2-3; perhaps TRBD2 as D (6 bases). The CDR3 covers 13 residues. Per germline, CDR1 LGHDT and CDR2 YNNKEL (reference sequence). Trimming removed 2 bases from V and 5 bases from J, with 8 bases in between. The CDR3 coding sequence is TGTGCCAGCAGCCAATCGGGGGTAGATACGCAGTATTTT. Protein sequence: CASSQSGVDTQYF.

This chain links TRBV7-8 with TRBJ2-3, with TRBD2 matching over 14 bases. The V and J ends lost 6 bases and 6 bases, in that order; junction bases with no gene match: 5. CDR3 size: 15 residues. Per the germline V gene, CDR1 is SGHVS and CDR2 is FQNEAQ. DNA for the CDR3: TGTGCCAGCAGGGGACTAGCGGGAGTGGCGGATACGCAGTATTTT. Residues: CASRGLAGVADTQYF.

In DNA, the CDR3 is TGTGCCACCGGTCCAGGACGCGCGGGCGAGCAGTACTTC. It encodes CATGPGRAGEQYF. J is TRBJ2-7 and V is TRBV24-1, with a weak D call TRBD2 (5 bases). The CDR3 runs to 13 residues. V lost 9 bases and J lost 6, with 17 bases in between. The germline CDR1 and CDR2 sequences are KGHDR and SFDVKD.

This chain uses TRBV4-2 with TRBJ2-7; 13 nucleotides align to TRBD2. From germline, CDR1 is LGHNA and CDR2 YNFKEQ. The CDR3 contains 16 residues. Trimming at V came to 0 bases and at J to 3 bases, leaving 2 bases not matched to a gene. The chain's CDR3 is CASSQEGLAGIYEQYF. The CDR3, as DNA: TGTGCCAGCAGCCAAGAGGGACTAGCGGGAATCTACGAGCAGTACTTC.

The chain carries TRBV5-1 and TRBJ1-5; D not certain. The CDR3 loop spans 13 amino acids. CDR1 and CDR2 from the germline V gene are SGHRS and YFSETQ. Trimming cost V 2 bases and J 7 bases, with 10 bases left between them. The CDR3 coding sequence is TGCGCCAGCAGCTTCGGGGAAGGACAGCCCCAGCATTTT. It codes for CASSFGEGQPQHF. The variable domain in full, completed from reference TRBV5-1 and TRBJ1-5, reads KAGVTQTPRYLIKTRGQQVTLSCSPISGHRSVSWYQQTPGQGLQFLFEYFSETQRNKGNFPGRFSGRQFSNSRSEMNVSTLELGDSALYLCASSFGEGQPQHFGDGTRLSIL.

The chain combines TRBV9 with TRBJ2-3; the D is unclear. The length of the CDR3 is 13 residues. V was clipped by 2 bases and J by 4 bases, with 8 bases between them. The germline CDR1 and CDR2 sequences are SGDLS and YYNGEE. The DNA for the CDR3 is TGTGCCAGCAGCGTCGCAGATTCAGATACGCAGTATTTT. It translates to CASSVADSDTQYF.

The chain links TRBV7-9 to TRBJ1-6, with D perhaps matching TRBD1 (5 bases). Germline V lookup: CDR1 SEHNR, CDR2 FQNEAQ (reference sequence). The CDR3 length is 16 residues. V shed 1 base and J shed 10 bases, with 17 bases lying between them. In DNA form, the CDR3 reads TGTGCCAGCAGCTTAGGACAGACTTCCCTGAGATCACCCCTCCACTTT. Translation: CASSLGQTSLRSPLHF.

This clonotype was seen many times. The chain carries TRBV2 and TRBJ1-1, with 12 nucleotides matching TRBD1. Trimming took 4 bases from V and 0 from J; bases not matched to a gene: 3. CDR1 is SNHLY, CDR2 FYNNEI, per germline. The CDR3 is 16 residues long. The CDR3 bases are TGTGCCAGCAGTGGGGACAGGGGGCTGTTGAACACTGAAGCTTTCTTT. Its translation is CASSGDRGLLNTEAFF.

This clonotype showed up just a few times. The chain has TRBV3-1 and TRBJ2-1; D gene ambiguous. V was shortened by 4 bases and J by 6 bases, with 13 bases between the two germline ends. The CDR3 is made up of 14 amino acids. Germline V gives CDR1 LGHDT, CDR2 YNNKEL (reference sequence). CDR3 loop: CASSPLGPINEQFF. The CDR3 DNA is TGTGCCAGCAGCCCTCTCGGACCGATCAATGAGCAGTTCTTC.

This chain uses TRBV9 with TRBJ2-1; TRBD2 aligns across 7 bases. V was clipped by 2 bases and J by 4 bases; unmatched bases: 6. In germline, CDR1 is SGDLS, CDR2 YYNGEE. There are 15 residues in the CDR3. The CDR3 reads CASSVSSGAYNEQFF. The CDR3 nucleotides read TGTGCCAGCAGCGTGTCCAGCGGGGCATACAATGAGCAGTTCTTC.